Shown below are 13 T cell receptor beta chains from a single sample sequenced in a study of identifying expanded T cells in peripheral blood. Sequencing used immunoSEQ multiplex PCR; TCRdb keeps in-frame clones, though not all of them. The sample yields around 120,000 clones, about 89% seen once. Material for sequencing was blood. The receptors shown here come from a person aged 18 to 69 in good health.

The V call is TRBV7-6, the J call TRBJ1-1; 7 bases agree with TRBD1. Unmatched junction bases numbered 1, after V lost 5 bases and J lost 1 base. CDR1 is SGHVS, CDR2 FNYEAQ, per germline. This CDR3 spans 13 amino acids. CDR3 amino acids: CASSAGGNTEAFF. In DNA form, the CDR3 reads TGTGCCAGCAGCGCAGGGGGGAACACTGAAGCTTTCTTT.

This chain connects TRBV7-9 to TRBJ2-7; 10 positions agree with TRBD1. The CDR3 runs to 17 residues. The ends lost 5 bases at V and 3 bases at J; junction bases unmatched: 13. The germline gives CDR1 SEHNR, CDR2 FQNEAQ (reference sequence). The CDR3 loop reads CASSHSPGQGRSYEQYF. CDR3 in DNA: TGTGCCAGCAGCCACAGCCCGGGACAGGGGCGAAGCTACGAGCAGTACTTC.

The chain recombines TRBV9 with TRBJ1-6; possibly TRBD1 for D (5 bases). The CDR3 runs 15 residues. With 2 bases removed from V and 7 bases from J, the gap between germline ends came to 13 bases. Looked up from germline, CDR1 is SGDLS and CDR2 is YYNGEE. CDR3 protein: CASSVRDGANSPLHF. The DNA for the CDR3 is TGTGCCAGCAGCGTCCGGGACGGGGCGAATTCACCCCTCCACTTT.

The V gene is TRBV4-3, the J gene TRBJ1-2; 9 bases fit TRBD1. The V gene's germline CDR1 is LGHNA and CDR2 YSLEER. CDR3 size: 14 residues. Trimming cost V 0 bases and J 8 bases; bases outside gene matches: 4. The CDR3, as DNA: TGCGCCAGCAGCCAAGATCGGACAGGGGACGGCTACACCTTC. It encodes CASSQDRTGDGYTF.

This clone has just one count. V and J are TRBV12-5 and TRBJ2-7, with D possibly being TRBD2 (5 bases). V shed 0 bases and J shed 1 base, with 10 bases lying between them. The germline gives CDR1 LGHNT, CDR2 FRNRAP. The CDR3 covers 15 residues. CDR3 DNA sequence: TGTGCTAGTGGTTTGGTACGCGGGCGATCCTACGAGCAGTACTTC. Translated: CASGLVRGRSYEQYF.

As concerns this clone: At one end, the junction sequence differs from germline, possibly due to a read error. The chain is built from TRBV5-4 and TRBJ1-1, with 8 nucleotides matching TRBD1. From germline, CDR1 is SGHNT and CDR2 YYREEE (reference sequence). This CDR3 is built from 11 residues. CDR3 residues: CASSYGGQGLF. Here the CDR3 DNA reads TGTGCCAGCAGCTACGGCGGACAGGGACTCTTT.

The chain employs TRBV7-2 and TRBJ2-6; D perhaps matches TRBD1 (6 bases). The germline V gene encodes CDR1 SGHTA and CDR2 FQGNSA. Trimming removed 4 bases at V and 0 bases at J, with 10 bases between. This CDR3 is 16 amino acids long. In DNA form, the CDR3 reads TGTGCCAGCAGCTACGGACAGACCTCTGGGGCCAACGTCCTGACTTTC. It codes for CASSYGQTSGANVLTF.

As DNA, the CDR3 is TGTGCAAGTCGCACCCCCCGCCGGCAGGGCAACAACTCTGAAGCTTTCTTT. This translates into CASRTPRRQGNNSEAFF. The rearrangement links TRBV12-2 to TRBJ1-1; the table names TRBD1, a call not compared with the DNA. TRBV12-2 is flagged as a pseudogene. The CDR3 consists of 17 residues.

This clone was found once. CDR3 loop: CASSSGQARGEKLFF. CDR3 nucleotide sequence: TGTGCCAGCAGTTCGGGACAGGCAAGGGGTGAAAAACTGTTTTTT. The chain is built from TRBV6-5 and TRBJ1-4; TRBD1 matches 8 bases. The V gene's germline CDR1 is MNHEY and CDR2 SVGAGI. The CDR3 runs to 15 residues. Trimming at V came to 4 bases and at J to 7 bases, leaving 8 bases not matched to a gene.

The rearrangement joins TRBV6-7 to TRBJ2-7, with 7 bases fitting TRBD1. TRBV6-7 is reported as an ORF; its role is uncertain. CDR3 length: 15 residues. The trim removed 2 bases at V and 2 bases at J, leaving 6 bases unmatched. The CDR3 sequence is CASSYPDRNPYEQYF. The DNA for the CDR3 is TGTGCCAGCAGTTACCCGGACAGGAACCCCTACGAGCAGTACTTC.

The sample holds a few counts of this clone. This chain joins TRBV6-6 and TRBJ2-7, with D perhaps matching TRBD1 (5 bases). CDR3 size: 12 residues. CDR1 and CDR2 (germline): MNHNY, SVGAGI (reference sequence). V was trimmed by 2 bases and J by 6 bases, leaving 8 bases between them. CDR3 sequence: CASSYTGSEQYF. The CDR3 nucleotides read TGTGCCAGCAGTTACACAGGAAGCGAGCAGTACTTC.

The chain joins TRBV4-2 to TRBJ1-5, with unresolved D. V was clipped by 5 bases and J by 0 bases, with 14 bases between them. There are 16 residues in the CDR3. Germline V gives CDR1 LGHNA, CDR2 YNFKEQ. For the CDR3, the DNA is TGTGCCAGCAGCTTACAACAGAGACATAGCAATCAGCCCCAGCATTTT. This sequence encodes CASSLQQRHSNQPQHF.

The chain has TRBV6-5 and TRBJ1-2, with no clear D. The CDR3 is 15 residues long. The germline V gene encodes CDR1 MNHEY and CDR2 SVGAGI. V was pared by 0 bases and J by 5 bases, with 13 bases between. In nucleotides, the CDR3 is TGTGCCAGCAGTTACTCGATCGGCAGACCTTATGGCTACACCTTC. The encoded protein is CASSYSIGRPYGYTF.